This paragraph covers one T cell receptor (beta chain) sequence. Its antigen is unknown. TCRdb itself ran the reads through MiXCR, one entry per CDR3 protein. The repertoire holds a few hundred thousand distinct CDR3 sequences, with almost 40% as singletons. The V end was cut by 3 bases, the J end by 9 bases, with 12 bases between. The CDR3 is made up of 13 amino acids. In germline, CDR1 is MNHEY, CDR2 SVGEGT. The data belong to a study of T cell repertoires in cytomegalovirus infection. The material was cultured PBMCs, obtained from culture after CMV antigen stimulation. The TCR originated in a human donor in good health (CMV status not recorded). Some clones in this sample may be carry-over from other donors' samples. V and J are TRBV6-2 or TRBV6-3 and TRBJ2-1, with D tentatively TRBD2 (5 bases). Here the CDR3 DNA reads TGTGCCAGCAGTTATCCCGTCGGACTTGAGCAGTTCTTC. This sequence encodes CASSYPVGLEQFF.